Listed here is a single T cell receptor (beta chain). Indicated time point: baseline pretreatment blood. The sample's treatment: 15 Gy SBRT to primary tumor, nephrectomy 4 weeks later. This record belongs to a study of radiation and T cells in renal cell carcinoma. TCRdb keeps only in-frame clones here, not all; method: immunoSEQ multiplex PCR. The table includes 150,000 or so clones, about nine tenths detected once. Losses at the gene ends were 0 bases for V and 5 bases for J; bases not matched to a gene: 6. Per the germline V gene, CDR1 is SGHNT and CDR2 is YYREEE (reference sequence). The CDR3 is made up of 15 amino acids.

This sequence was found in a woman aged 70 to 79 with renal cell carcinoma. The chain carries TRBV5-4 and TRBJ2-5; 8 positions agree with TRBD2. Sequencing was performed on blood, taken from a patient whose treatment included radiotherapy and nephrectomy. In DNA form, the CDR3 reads TGTGCCAGCAGCTTGGCCGGGGGGGCGTGGGAGACCCAGTACTTC. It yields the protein CASSLAGGAWETQYF.